The 6 T cell receptor beta chains given below trace back to one sample, sequenced in a study of early T cells in non-severe SARS-CoV-2 infection. MiXCR, applied by TCRdb to the 5' RACE reads, yields one record per CDR3 protein. The table lists about 80,000 distinct CDR3 sequences, about 12% of them singletons. This specimen consisted of whole blood, obtained at baseline. All receptors come from an adult who was a healthcare worker with PCR-confirmed SARS-CoV-2 infection or an uninfected control (not recorded which). The donor label of this sample is uncertain.

A few counts support this clonotype. V is TRBV29-1 and J is TRBJ1-4; D gene uncertain. CDR1 SQVTM and CDR2 ANQGSEA come from the germline V gene. The CDR3 covers 11 residues. V was clipped by 4 bases and J by 5 bases, with 5 bases between them. The CDR3 DNA reads as TGCAGCGTTGGGGGAAATGAAAAACTGTTTTTT. Encoded protein: CSVGGNEKLFF.

V is TRBV5-4 and J is TRBJ1-6, with D maybe TRBD1 (5 bases). This CDR3 is 15 amino acids long. Germline-derived CDR1 and CDR2 are SGHNT and YYREEE (reference sequence). The V end lost 4 bases, the J end lost 7 bases, and 15 bases lay between the germline ends. CDR3 region: CASSPGTEQNSPLHF. The CDR3, as DNA: TGTGCCAGCAGCCCGGGGACTGAGCAGAATTCACCCCTCCACTTT.

This clonotype came up a few times. The chain uses TRBV7-9 and TRBJ2-3, with 8 bases aligning to TRBD2. Germline V CDR1 and CDR2: SEHNR, FQNEAQ (reference sequence). This CDR3 contains 17 residues. V gave up 2 bases and J gave up 2 bases; unmatched junction bases: 9. DNA of the CDR3: TGTGCCAGCAGCTTAAGGGAAGCGGGGGCGATCACAGATACGCAGTATTTT. This translates into CASSLREAGAITDTQYF. Full variable domain (remainder filled in from reference TRBV7-9 and TRBJ2-3): DTGVSQNPRHKITKRGQNVTFRCDPISEHNRLYWYRQTLGQGPEFLTYFQNEAQLEKSRLLSDRFSAERPKGSFSTLEIQRTEQGDSAMYLCASSLREAGAITDTQYFGPGTRLTVL.

This clonotype was seen many times. The chain uses TRBV7-9 and TRBJ2-7, with 14 bases identical to TRBD2. Germline assignment: CDR1 SEHNR and CDR2 FQNEAQ (reference sequence). The CDR3 is 17 residues long. V lost 3 bases, J lost 3 bases, and 7 bases stayed unmatched. The CDR3 coding sequence is TGTGCCAGCAGCTTCGGACTAGCGGGGGGACATTTCTACGAGCAGTACTTC. Residues: CASSFGLAGGHFYEQYF.

This clonotype has ten or more counts. The chain joins TRBV29-1 to TRBJ1-2; D gene uncertain. The germline V gene encodes CDR1 SQVTM and CDR2 ANQGSEA. V was cut by 5 bases and J by 1 base, with 8 bases left in between. The CDR3 runs to 12 residues. CDR3 region: CSVLTDNYGYTF. CDR3 bases: TGCAGCGTTCTAACTGATAACTATGGCTACACCTTC.

This clonotype was recorded at least ten times. The V and J genes are TRBV7-6 and TRBJ2-7; 7 nucleotides match TRBD1. With V trimmed by 2 bases and J by 3 bases, 7 bases remained unmatched. Germline V gives CDR1 SGHVS, CDR2 FNYEAQ. CDR3 length equals 15 residues. For the CDR3, the DNA is TGTGCCAGCAGCTTATTGGCGGACAGGCACTACGAGCAGTACTTC. Encoded protein: CASSLLADRHYEQYF.